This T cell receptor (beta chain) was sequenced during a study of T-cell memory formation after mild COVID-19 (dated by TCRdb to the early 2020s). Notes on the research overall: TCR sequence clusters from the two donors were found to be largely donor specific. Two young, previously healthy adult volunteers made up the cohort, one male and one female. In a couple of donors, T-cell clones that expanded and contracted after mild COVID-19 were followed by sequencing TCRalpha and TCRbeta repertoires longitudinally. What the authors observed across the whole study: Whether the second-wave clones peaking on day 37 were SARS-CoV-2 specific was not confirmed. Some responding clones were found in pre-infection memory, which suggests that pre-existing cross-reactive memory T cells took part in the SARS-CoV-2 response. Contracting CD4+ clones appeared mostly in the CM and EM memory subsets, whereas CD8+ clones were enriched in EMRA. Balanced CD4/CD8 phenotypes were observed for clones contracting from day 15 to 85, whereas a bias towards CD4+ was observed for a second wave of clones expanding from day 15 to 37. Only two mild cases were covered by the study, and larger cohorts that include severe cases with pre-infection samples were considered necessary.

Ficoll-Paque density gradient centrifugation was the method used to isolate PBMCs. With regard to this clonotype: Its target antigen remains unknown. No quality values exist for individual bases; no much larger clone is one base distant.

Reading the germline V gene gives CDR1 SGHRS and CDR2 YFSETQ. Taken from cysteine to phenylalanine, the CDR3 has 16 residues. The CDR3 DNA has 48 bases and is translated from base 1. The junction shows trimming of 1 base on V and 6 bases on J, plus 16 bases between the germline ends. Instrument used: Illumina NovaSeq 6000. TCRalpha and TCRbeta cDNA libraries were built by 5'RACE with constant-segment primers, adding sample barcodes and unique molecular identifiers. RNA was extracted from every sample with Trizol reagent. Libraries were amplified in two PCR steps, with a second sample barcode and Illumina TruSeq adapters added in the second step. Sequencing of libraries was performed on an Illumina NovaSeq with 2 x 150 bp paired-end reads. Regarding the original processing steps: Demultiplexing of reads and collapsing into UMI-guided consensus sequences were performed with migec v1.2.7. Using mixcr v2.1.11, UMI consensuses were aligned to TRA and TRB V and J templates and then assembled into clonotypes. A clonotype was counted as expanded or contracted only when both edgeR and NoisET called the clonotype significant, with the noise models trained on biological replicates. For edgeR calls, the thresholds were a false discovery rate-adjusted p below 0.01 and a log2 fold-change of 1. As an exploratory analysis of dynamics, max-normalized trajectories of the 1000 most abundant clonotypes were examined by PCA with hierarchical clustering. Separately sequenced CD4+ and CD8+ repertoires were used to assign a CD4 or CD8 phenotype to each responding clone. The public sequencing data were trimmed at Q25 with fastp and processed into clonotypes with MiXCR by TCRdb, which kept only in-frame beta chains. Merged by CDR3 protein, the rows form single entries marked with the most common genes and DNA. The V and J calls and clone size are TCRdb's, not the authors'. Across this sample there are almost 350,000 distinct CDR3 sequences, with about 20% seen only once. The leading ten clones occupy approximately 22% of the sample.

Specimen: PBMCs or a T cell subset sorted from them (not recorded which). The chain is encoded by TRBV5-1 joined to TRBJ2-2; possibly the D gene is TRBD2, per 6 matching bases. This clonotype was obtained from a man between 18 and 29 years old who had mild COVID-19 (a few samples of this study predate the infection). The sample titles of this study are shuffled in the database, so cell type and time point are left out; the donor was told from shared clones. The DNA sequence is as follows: TGCGCCAGCAGCTTGTCGACCCCGGGGGTTTCCGGGGAGCTGTTTTTT. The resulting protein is CASSLSTPGVSGELFF.